This entry describes one TCR beta chain. What it binds is not known. The entry originates in a study of OX40 agonist ivuxolimab in advanced cancers. At the level of the study: Treatment of patients was with ivuxolimab, an agonistic anti-OX40 (CD134) antibody. Intravenous ivuxolimab was administered to patients every 2 weeks at 0.01 to 10 mg/kg. Findings and limits, study-wide: Certain nonresponders likewise exhibited a low normalized T-cell clonal expansion.

There are 12 residues in the CDR3. Germline V gives CDR1 KGHSH, CDR2 LQKENI. The V and J ends lost 5 bases and 0 bases respectively, with 4 bases between them. Sequencing used immunoSEQ multiplex PCR; TCRdb keeps in-frame clones, though not all of them. This table has over 75,000 clones, just over 90% appearing once. This receptor was taken from an adult with an advanced solid tumor such as melanoma, head and neck, liver or kidney cancer. V is TRBV18 and J is TRBJ1-2; D ambiguous. The sample here was CD4+ or CD8+ T cells sorted from blood, taken in a trial of the OX40 agonist ivuxolimab. The CDR3 sequence is CASSEANYGYTF. The CDR3 DNA is TGTGCCAGCTCAGAGGCTAACTATGGCTACACCTTC.